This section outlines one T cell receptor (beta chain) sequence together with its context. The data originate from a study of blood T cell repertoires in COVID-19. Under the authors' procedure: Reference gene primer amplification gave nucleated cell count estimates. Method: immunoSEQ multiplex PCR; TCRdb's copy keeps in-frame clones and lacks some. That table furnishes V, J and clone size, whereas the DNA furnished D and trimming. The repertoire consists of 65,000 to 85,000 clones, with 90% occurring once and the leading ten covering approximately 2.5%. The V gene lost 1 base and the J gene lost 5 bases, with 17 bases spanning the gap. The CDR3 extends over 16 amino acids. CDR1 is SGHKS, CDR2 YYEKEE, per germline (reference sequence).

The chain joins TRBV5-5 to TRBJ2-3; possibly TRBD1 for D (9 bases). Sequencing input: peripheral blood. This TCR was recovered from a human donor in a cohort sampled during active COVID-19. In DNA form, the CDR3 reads TGTGCCAGCAGCTTGACAGGGGGCCTAGCGGGAGATACGCAGTATTTT. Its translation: CASSLTGGLAGDTQYF.